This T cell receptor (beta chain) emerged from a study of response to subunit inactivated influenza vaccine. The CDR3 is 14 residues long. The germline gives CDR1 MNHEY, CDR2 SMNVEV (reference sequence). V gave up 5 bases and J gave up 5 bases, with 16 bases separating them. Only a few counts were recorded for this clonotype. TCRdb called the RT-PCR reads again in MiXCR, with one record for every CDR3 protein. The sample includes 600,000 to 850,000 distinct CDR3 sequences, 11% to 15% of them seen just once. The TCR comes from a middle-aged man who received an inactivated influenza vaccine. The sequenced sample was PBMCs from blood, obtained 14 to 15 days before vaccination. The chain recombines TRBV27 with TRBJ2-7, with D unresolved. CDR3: CASSPSVGGDEQYF. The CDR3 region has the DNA TGTGCCAGCAGTCCCTCGGTCGGCGGCGACGAGCAGTACTTC.